A single sample is the source of the 29 T cell receptor beta chains below, sequenced in a study of cytomegalovirus exposure and HLA in healthy donors. PCR employed 60 Vbeta and 13 Jbeta primers. Using immunoSEQ multiplex PCR, the repertoire was profiled, and TCRdb retains in-frame clones only, with some absent. Among roughly 120,000 clones listed, approximately 76% were seen once. Material for sequencing was PBMCs. The receptors originated from a woman between 50 and 59 years old in good health and CMV-seropositive.

In this sample, this clone turned up once. Other DNA sequences within the sample encode an identical CDR3. J is TRBJ1-1 and V is TRBV9, with D perhaps TRBD1 (5 bases). Germline CDR1 reads SGDLS; CDR2 reads YYNGEE. The CDR3 is made up of 15 amino acids. V was pared by 0 bases and J by 3 bases, with 12 bases between. The CDR3 reads CASSVGTGGDTEAFF. The CDR3 nucleotides read TGTGCCAGCAGCGTAGGGACGGGGGGGGACACTGAAGCTTTCTTT. The variable domain in full, completed from reference TRBV9 and TRBJ1-1, reads DSGVTQTPKHLITATGQRVTLRCSPRSGDLSVYWYQQSLDQGLQFLIQYYNGEERAKGNILERFSAQQFPDLHSELNLSSLELGDSALYFCASSVGTGGDTEAFFGQGTRLTVV.

The chain is built from TRBV6-4 and TRBJ2-3, with 7 bases identical to TRBD2. With V trimmed by 5 bases and J by 2 bases, 4 bases remained unmatched. CDR3 size: 14 residues. The germline V gene encodes CDR1 MRHNA and CDR2 SNTAGT. This CDR3 is CASSRDYLTDTQYF. The CDR3 DNA reads as TGTGCCAGCAGTCGGGACTATCTCACAGATACGCAGTATTTT.

The chain carries TRBV14 and TRBJ2-7; D remains ambiguous. The CDR3 has 13 residues. With 4 bases removed from V and 2 bases from J, the gap between germline ends came to 9 bases. CDR1 is SGHDN, CDR2 FVKESK, per germline. In nucleotides, the CDR3 is TGTGCCAGCAGCCCCTCGGAGACCTACGAGCAGTACTTC. Amino acid sequence: CASSPSETYEQYF.

The chain recombines TRBV7-9 with TRBJ2-7; 7 nucleotides agree with TRBD2. Looked up from germline, CDR1 is SEHNR and CDR2 is FQNEAQ (reference sequence). This CDR3 is built from 15 residues. The trim removed 1 base at V and 0 bases at J, leaving 3 bases unmatched. CDR3 residues: CASSLVGGGSYEQYF. Here the CDR3 DNA reads TGTGCCAGCAGCTTAGTGGGGGGGGGCTCCTACGAGCAGTACTTC.

The rearrangement joins TRBV2 to TRBJ2-6, with D unclear. CDR1 and CDR2 from the germline V gene are SNHLY and FYNNEI. This CDR3 is built from 15 residues. Deletions cut 5 bases from V and 3 bases from J, with 11 bases between. The CDR3 loop reads CASSIQTSGANVLTF. CDR3 in DNA: TGTGCCAGCAGTATCCAGACAAGTGGGGCCAACGTCCTGACTTTC.

This clone occurred once. In the same sample, other DNA sequences code for this CDR3. The rearrangement links TRBV18 to TRBJ2-7, with 7 nucleotides matching TRBD2. Germline lookup yields CDR1 KGHSH and CDR2 LQKENI. Trimming at V came to 4 bases and at J to 2 bases, leaving 2 bases not matched to a gene. The CDR3 spans 13 residues. The DNA of the CDR3 is TGTGCCAGCTCACGTCTAGCGGCCTACGAGCAGTACTTC. Amino acid sequence: CASSRLAAYEQYF.

The rearrangement joins TRBV5-1 to TRBJ1-1; maybe TRBD1 (6 bases). The CDR3 is 15 amino acids. Germline CDR1 and CDR2: SGHRS and YFSETQ. V gave up 5 bases and J gave up 5 bases, with 19 bases separating them. DNA for the CDR3: TGCGCCAGCAGGGGGGAGGGCGGGGGCGGAACTGAAGCTTTCTTT. Protein: CASRGEGGGGTEAFF.

The gene calls are TRBV10-3 and TRBJ1-1, with a tentative D call TRBD1 (5 bases). V shed 1 base and J shed 1 base, with 10 bases lying between them. Germline CDR1 and CDR2: ENHRY and SYGVKD. The CDR3 is 15 amino acids. The DNA of the CDR3 is TGTGCCATCAGTGAGTACGGGGGACCGAACACTGAAGCTTTCTTT. Amino acid sequence: CAISEYGGPNTEAFF.

The gene calls are TRBV4-3 and TRBJ2-3; the D gene is possibly TRBD2 (6 bases). CDR3 length: 16 amino acids. Germline V lookup: CDR1 LGHNA, CDR2 YSLEER. Trimming took 0 bases from V and 2 from J, leaving 12 bases between them. For the CDR3, the DNA is TGCGCCAGCAGCCAAGATCGAGGGACTCCCACAGATACGCAGTATTTT. Its translation: CASSQDRGTPTDTQYF.

The chain links TRBV10-3 to TRBJ1-2, with TRBD1 matching over 8 bases. Germline V gene data show CDR1 as ENHRY and CDR2 as SYGVKD. V trimming: 6 bases; J trimming: 5 bases; junction bases outside the gene matches: 11. This CDR3 is 15 amino acids long. CDR3 protein: CAIRRDRSSVYGYTF. The DNA of the CDR3 is TGTGCCATCAGACGGGACAGGTCCAGTGTGTATGGCTACACCTTC.

The chain links TRBV29-1 to TRBJ2-1; 10 positions agree with TRBD2. This CDR3 has 13 amino acids. CDR1 is SQVTM and CDR2 is ANQGSEA in the germline V gene. V was pared by 2 bases and J by 8 bases, with 3 bases of the junction left unmatched. CDR3 DNA: TGCAGCGTTGAAACTAGCGGGACCTATGAGCAGTTCTTC. Translated, it gives CSVETSGTYEQFF.

The V gene is TRBV11-1, the J gene TRBJ2-2, with 13 nucleotides matching TRBD2. Trimming cost V 5 bases and J 7 bases; bases outside gene matches: 7. Germline V CDR1 and CDR2: SGHAT, FQDESV (reference sequence). The CDR3 consists of 16 residues. This CDR3 reads CASSPTSGGAIGELFF. As DNA, the CDR3 is TGTGCCAGCAGCCCTACTAGCGGGGGGGCCATCGGGGAGCTGTTTTTT. Using reference TRBV11-1 and TRBJ2-2 for the parts outside the CDR3, the full variable domain is EAEVAQSPRYKITEKSQAVAFWCDPISGHATLYWYRQILGQGPELLVQFQDESVVDDSQLPKDRFSAERLKGVDSTLKIQPAELGDSAMYLCASSPTSGGAIGELFFGEGSRLTVL.

This sequence joins TRBV5-1 and TRBJ1-2; the D is unclear. The CDR3 runs 13 residues. With 2 bases removed from V and 6 bases from J, the gap between germline ends came to 11 bases. Germline V gene sequence: CDR1 SGHRS, CDR2 YFSETQ. CDR3 loop: CASSFPGADGYTF. For the CDR3, the DNA is TGCGCCAGCAGCTTTCCGGGAGCCGATGGCTACACCTTC.

This clone occurred a few times. V and J are TRBV5-6 and TRBJ2-7; D may be TRBD1 (5 bases). CDR3 length: 12 amino acids. V lost 3 bases and J 2 bases, leaving 6 bases between the germline ends. Per germline, CDR1 SGHDT and CDR2 YYEEEE. This CDR3 is CASSWGTYEQYF. The DNA for the CDR3 is TGTGCCAGCAGCTGGGGCACCTACGAGCAGTACTTC. Using reference TRBV5-6 and TRBJ2-7 for the parts outside the CDR3, the full variable domain is DAGVTQSPTHLIKTRGQQVTLRCSPKSGHDTVSWYQQALGQGPQFIFQYYEEEERQRGNFPDRFSGHQFPNYSSELNVNALLLGDSALYLCASSWGTYEQYFGPGTRLTVT.

The V call is TRBV7-3, the J call TRBJ2-7; 8 bases agree with TRBD1. The CDR3 totals 19 residues. The germline CDR1 and CDR2 sequences are SGHTA and FQGTGA. J gave up 5 bases and V 1 base, and 19 bases lay outside the gene matches. CDR3 sequence (DNA): TGTGCCAGCAGCTTAAAAGAAACTTCATTCAGGGGGCCGATGGACGAGCAGTACTTC. Translating it yields CASSLKETSFRGPMDEQYF. The variable domain in full, completed from reference TRBV7-3 and TRBJ2-7, reads GAGVSQTPSNKVTEKGKYVELRCDPISGHTALYWYRQSLGQGPEFLIYFQGTGAADDSGLPNDRFFAVRPEGSVSTLKIQRTERGDSAVYLCASSLKETSFRGPMDEQYFGPGTRLTVT.

This clone has a handful of counts. V usage is TRBV18 and J usage is TRBJ2-1; 10 positions agree with TRBD2. Germline assignment: CDR1 KGHSH and CDR2 LQKENI. V lost 4 bases to trimming and J lost 9 bases; unmatched junction nucleotides: 0. CDR3 size: 12 residues. The CDR3 here is CASSRTSGEQFF. The CDR3 nucleotides are TGTGCCAGCTCACGGACTAGCGGTGAGCAGTTCTTC.

V is TRBV4-3 and J is TRBJ2-3; possibly TRBD1 for D (6 bases). Trimming pared 2 bases from V and 4 bases from J, leaving 10 bases between. In germline, CDR1 is LGHNA, CDR2 YSLEER. There are 14 residues in the CDR3. DNA of the CDR3: TGCGCCAGCAGCCAACAGGGGTGGGCAGATACGCAGTATTTT. Encoded protein: CASSQQGWADTQYF.

CDR3 region: CASSMEDRAYQDTEAFF. CDR3 sequence (DNA): TGTGCCAGTAGTATGGAGGACAGGGCTTATCAGGACACTGAAGCTTTCTTT. This chain uses TRBV19 with TRBJ1-1, with TRBD1 identical over 8 bases. CDR3 length: 17 residues. CDR1 and CDR2 from the germline V gene are LNHDA and SQIVND (reference sequence). J lost 3 bases, V lost 3 bases, and 12 bases had no gene match. Supplemented by reference TRBV19 and TRBJ1-1, the full variable domain reads DGGITQSPKYLFRKEGQNVTLSCEQNLNHDAMYWYRQDPGQGLRLIYYSQIVNDFQKGDIAEGYSVSREKKESFPLTVTSAQKNPTAFYLCASSMEDRAYQDTEAFFGQGTRLTVV.

The gene calls are TRBV21-1 and TRBJ2-7; TRBD2, the D gene given by the table, was not confirmed from the DNA. TRBV21-1 is noted as a pseudogene. This CDR3 contains 19 residues. CDR3 loop: CASSKALAGGFKLGYEQYF. In DNA form, the CDR3 reads TGTGCCAGCAGCAAAGCGCTAGCGGGAGGATTTAAGTTAGGCTACGAGCAGTACTTC.

The rearrangement joins TRBV10-3 to TRBJ2-1, with D maybe TRBD2 (6 bases). The CDR3 runs to 14 residues. With 0 bases removed from V and 4 bases from J, the gap between germline ends came to 7 bases. Germline CDR1 is ENHRY and CDR2 is SYGVKD. The CDR3 is CAISESDYYNEQFF. CDR3 sequence (DNA): TGTGCCATCAGTGAGTCGGACTATTACAATGAGCAGTTCTTC.

The gene calls are TRBV5-4 and TRBJ1-4; a possible D gene is TRBD1 (5 bases). The CDR3 consists of 14 residues. Germline V gene lookup returns CDR1 SGHNT and CDR2 YYREEE (reference sequence). V lost 5 bases to trimming and J lost 7 bases, with 15 bases between them. CDR3 in amino acids: CASRADIVAEKLFF. CDR3 nucleotide sequence: TGTGCCAGCAGGGCGGACATCGTGGCTGAAAAACTGTTTTTT.

Only a few counts were recorded for this clone. The J gene is TRBJ1-1, the V gene TRBV19; no clear D. Germline V gene lookup returns CDR1 LNHDA and CDR2 SQIVND (reference sequence). The CDR3 consists of 13 residues. V shed 5 bases and J shed 1 base, with 8 bases lying between them. The CDR3 coding sequence is TGTGCCAGTAGTCCGAACTCGAACACTGAAGCTTTCTTT. This sequence encodes CASSPNSNTEAFF.

The V and J genes are TRBV7-2 and TRBJ2-7, with D perhaps TRBD2 (5 bases). V was shortened by 6 bases and J by 5 bases, with 11 bases between the two germline ends. Germline V CDR1 and CDR2: SGHTA, FQGNSA. There are 12 residues in the CDR3. CDR3 loop: CASRTGLHEQYF. Written as DNA, the CDR3 is TGTGCCAGCAGAACCGGACTCCACGAGCAGTACTTC.

This clone showed up just a few times. The rearrangement uses TRBV6-6 and TRBJ1-1, with 9 bases lining up with TRBD1. This CDR3 region has 16 residues. Trimming took 5 bases from V and 0 from J; bases not matched to a gene: 7. CDR1 and CDR2 from the germline V gene are MNHNY and SVGAGI (reference sequence). CDR3 protein: CASSPRTGVMNTEAFF. For the CDR3, the DNA is TGTGCCAGCAGTCCTCGGACAGGGGTCATGAACACTGAAGCTTTCTTT.

This chain uses TRBV10-3 with TRBJ2-5; TRBD2 aligns across 8 bases. The DNA end favors TRBJ2-7, so the J call may be wrong. CDR1 ENHRY and CDR2 SYGVKD come from the germline V gene. This CDR3 has 15 amino acids. The CDR3 coding sequence is TGTGCCATCAGTGGGAGCAGCGGGAGATCCTACGAGCAGTACTTC. Protein: CAISGSSGRSYEQYF.

This clone was seen once. This chain uses TRBV19 with TRBJ2-7, with 11 bases identical to TRBD2. This CDR3 is 17 amino acids long. The V segment lost 3 bases and the J segment 4 bases; nucleotides outside the gene matches: 11. The V gene's germline CDR1 is LNHDA and CDR2 SQIVND (reference sequence). CDR3 DNA: TGTGCCAGTAGTATCCGGGCCCTAGCGGGAGGTATATACGAGCAGTACTTC. Its protein product is CASSIRALAGGIYEQYF.

This chain uses TRBV7-3 with TRBJ1-1; D gene ambiguous. From germline, CDR1 is SGHTA and CDR2 FQGTGA. The CDR3 covers 15 residues. V was trimmed by 2 bases and J by 1 base, leaving 11 bases between them. This CDR3 is CASSLFGGANTEAFF. Written as DNA, the CDR3 is TGTGCCAGCAGCTTATTTGGTGGAGCGAACACTGAAGCTTTCTTT.

This clone was recorded a few times. This chain connects TRBV5-1 to TRBJ1-2; maybe TRBD1 (6 bases). Trimming took 0 bases from V and 8 from J, leaving 14 bases between them. The CDR3 is 14 amino acids. Germline V gene sequence: CDR1 SGHRS, CDR2 YFSETQ. The CDR3 loop is CASSLGGGATGYTF. CDR3 DNA: TGCGCCAGCAGCTTGGGGGGGGGCGCGACGGGCTACACCTTC.

The rearrangement links TRBV2 to TRBJ2-7; D call uncertain. CDR3 length equals 15 residues. V was pared by 1 base and J by 4 bases, with 14 bases between. Germline values: CDR1 SNHLY, CDR2 FYNNEI. CDR3 nucleotides: TGTGCCAGCAGTGAAGGGGCGACCTCCTCATACGAGCAGTACTTC. It encodes CASSEGATSSYEQYF.